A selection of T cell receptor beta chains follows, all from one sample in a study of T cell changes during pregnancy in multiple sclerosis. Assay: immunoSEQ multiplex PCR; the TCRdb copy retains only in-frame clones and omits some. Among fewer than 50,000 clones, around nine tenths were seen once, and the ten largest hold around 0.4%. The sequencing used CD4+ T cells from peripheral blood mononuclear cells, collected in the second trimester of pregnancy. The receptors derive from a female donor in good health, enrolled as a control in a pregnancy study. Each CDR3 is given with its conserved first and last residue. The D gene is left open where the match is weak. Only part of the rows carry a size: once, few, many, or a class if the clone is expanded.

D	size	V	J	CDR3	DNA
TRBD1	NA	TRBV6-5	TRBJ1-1	CASCWGQGTEAFF	TGTGCCAGCTGTTGGGGACAGGGCACTGAAGCTTTCTTT
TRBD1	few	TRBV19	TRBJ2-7	CASSILAGGWYEQYF	TGTGCCAGTAGTATTTTGGCAGGGGGCTGGTACGAGCAGTACTTC
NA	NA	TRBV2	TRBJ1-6	CATGSSYNSPLHF	TGTGCCACGGGAAGCTCCTATAATTCACCCCTCCACTTT
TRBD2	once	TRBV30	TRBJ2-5	CAWSGGAIGQETQYF	TGTGCCTGGAGCGGGGGGGCCATCGGTCAAGAGACCCAGTACTTC
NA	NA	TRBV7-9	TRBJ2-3	CASSLLGAGTDTQYF	TGTGCCAGCAGCTTATTAGGGGCTGGAACAGATACGCAGTATTTT
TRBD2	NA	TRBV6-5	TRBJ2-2	CASSYSRTSGWGELFF	TGTGCCAGCAGTTACTCGAGGACTAGCGGTTGGGGGGAGCTGTTTTTT
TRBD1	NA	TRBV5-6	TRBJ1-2	CASSLVGDRVTYGYTF	TGTGCCAGCAGCTTGGTTGGGGACAGGGTTACCTATGGCTACACCTTC
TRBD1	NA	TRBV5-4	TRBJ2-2	CASSHGTGTGELFF	TGTGCCAGCAGTCACGGGACAGGGACCGGGGAGCTGTTTTTT
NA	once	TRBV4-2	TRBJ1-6	CASSQRPGGDSPLHF	TGTGCCAGCAGCCAGAGACCGGGAGGAGACTCACCCCTCCACTTT
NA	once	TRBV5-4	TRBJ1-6	CASSLDDRKDSPLHF	TGTGCCAGCAGCTTGGACGACAGGAAGGACTCACCCCTCCACTTT
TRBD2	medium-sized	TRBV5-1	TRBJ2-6	CASSFLAGTGANVLTF	TGCGCCAGCAGCTTTCTAGCGGGGACTGGGGCCAACGTCCTGACTTTC
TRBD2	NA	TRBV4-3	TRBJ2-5	CASSQDYGLAGKETQYF	TGCGCCAGCAGCCAAGATTATGGACTAGCGGGGAAAGAGACCCAGTACTTC
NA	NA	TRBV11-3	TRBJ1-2	CASSPDTGQGGYTF	TGTGCCAGCAGCCCAGATACAGGGCAGGGCGGCTACACCTTC
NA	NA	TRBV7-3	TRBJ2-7	CASSLNAGSGEQYF	TGTGCCAGCAGCTTAAACGCAGGGTCAGGCGAGCAGTACTTC
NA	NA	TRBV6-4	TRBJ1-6	CASSDSGRRTGGLHF	TGTGCCAGCAGTGACTCGGGACGGCGAACGGGAGGCCTCCACTTT
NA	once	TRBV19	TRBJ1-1	CASSLLVTVNTEAFF	TGTGCCAGTAGCCTTCTCGTGACAGTGAACACTGAAGCTTTCTTT
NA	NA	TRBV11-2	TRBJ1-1	CASSLGGIAEAFF	TGTGCCAGCAGCTTAGGAGGGATTGCTGAAGCTTTCTTT
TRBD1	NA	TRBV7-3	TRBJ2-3	CASSARTGAGSTDTQYF	TGTGCCAGCAGCGCCCGGACAGGGGCCGGGAGCACAGATACGCAGTATTTT
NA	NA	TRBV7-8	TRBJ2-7	CASSLARPSEQYF	TGTGCCAGCAGCTTAGCGAGGCCGTCCGAGCAGTACTTC
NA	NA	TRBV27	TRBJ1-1	CASSPLAVNTEAFF	TGTGCCAGCAGTCCCCTAGCAGTGAACACTGAAGCTTTCTTT
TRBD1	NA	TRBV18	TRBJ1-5	CASSLGSGQSNQPQHF	TGTGCCAGCTCCTTAGGCTCGGGACAGTCCAATCAGCCCCAGCATTTT
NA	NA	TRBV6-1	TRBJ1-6	CAMGGSSYNSPLHF	TGTGCCATGGGAGGGAGCTCCTATAATTCACCCCTCCACTTT
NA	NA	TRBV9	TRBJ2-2	CASSLRGLNTGELFF	TGTGCCAGCAGTTTGCGGGGACTGAACACCGGGGAGCTGTTTTTT
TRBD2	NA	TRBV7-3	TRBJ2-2	CASSLRLAVNTGELFF	TGTGCCAGCAGCTTAAGACTAGCGGTGAACACCGGGGAGCTGTTTTTT
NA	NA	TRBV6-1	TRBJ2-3	CASSITPISTDTQYF	TGTGCCAGCAGTATTACTCCTATCTCCACAGATACGCAGTATTTT
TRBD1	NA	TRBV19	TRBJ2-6	CASSARTGGGSGANVLTF	TGTGCCAGTAGTGCTAGGACAGGGGGCGGGTCTGGGGCCAACGTCCTGACTTTC
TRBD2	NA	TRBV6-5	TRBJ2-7	CASSLTGLAGEQYF	TGTGCCAGCAGCCTAACGGGACTAGCTGGAGAGCAGTACTTC
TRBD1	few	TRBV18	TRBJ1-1	CASSPGQETEAFF	TGTGCCAGCTCACCGGGACAGGAAACTGAAGCTTTCTTT
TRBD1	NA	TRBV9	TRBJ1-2	CASSATGTAYYGYTF	TGTGCCAGCAGCGCCACCGGGACAGCCTACTATGGCTACACCTTC
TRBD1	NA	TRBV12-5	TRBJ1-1	CASGLVLGQGGNTEAFF	TGTGCTAGTGGTTTGGTGCTTGGGCAGGGGGGGAACACTGAAGCTTTCTTT
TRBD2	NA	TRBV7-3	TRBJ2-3	CASSLSRTSGDTQYF	TGTGCCAGCAGCTTAAGCAGGACTAGCGGAGATACGCAGTATTTT
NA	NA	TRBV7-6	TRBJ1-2	CASSLGRVNYGYTF	TGTGCCAGCAGCTTAGGCAGGGTGAACTATGGCTACACCTTC
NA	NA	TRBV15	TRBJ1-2	CATSFDLNSYGYTF	TGTGCCACCAGTTTCGACTTAAACTCCTATGGCTACACCTTC
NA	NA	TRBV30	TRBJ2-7	CAWSGPGVLAEQYF	TGTGCCTGGAGCGGCCCGGGGGTGCTGGCCGAGCAGTACTTC
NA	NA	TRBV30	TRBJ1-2	CAWRNPSRDILYGYTF	TGTGCCTGGAGAAACCCATCCCGGGACATCCTTTATGGCTACACCTTC
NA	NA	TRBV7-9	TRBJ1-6	CASSLERDSPLHF	TGTGCCAGCAGCTTAGAGAGGGATTCACCCCTCCACTTT
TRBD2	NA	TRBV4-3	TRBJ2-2	CASSQDWTSGGTGELFF	TGCGCCAGCAGCCAAGACTGGACTAGCGGGGGCACCGGGGAGCTGTTTTTT
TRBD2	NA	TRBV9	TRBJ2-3	CASSGLAGSTDTQYF	TGTGCCAGCAGCGGATTAGCGGGGTCCACAGATACGCAGTATTTT
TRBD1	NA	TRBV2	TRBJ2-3	CASKSLGGADTQYF	TGTGCCAGCAAGTCGTTAGGGGGCGCAGATACGCAGTATTTT
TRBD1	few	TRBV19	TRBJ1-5	CASSPGTGVQPQHF	TGTGCCAGTAGCCCCGGGACAGGGGTCCAGCCCCAGCATTTT
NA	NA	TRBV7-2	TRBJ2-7	CASSPGHATYEQYF	TGTGCCAGCAGCCCGGGACATGCTACCTACGAGCAGTACTTC
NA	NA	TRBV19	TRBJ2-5	CASSYTGIGQETQYF	TGTGCCAGTAGCTACACAGGGATCGGCCAAGAGACCCAGTACTTC
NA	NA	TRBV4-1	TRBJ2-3	CASSQQQWDTQYF	TGCGCCAGCAGCCAGCAACAGTGGGATACGCAGTATTTT
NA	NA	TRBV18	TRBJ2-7	CASSHYSPELTPLHEQYF	TGTGCCAGCTCACATTACAGTCCCGAGCTTACACCACTTCACGAGCAGTACTTC
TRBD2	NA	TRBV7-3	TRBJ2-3	CASSLSGGVSDTQYF	TGTGCCAGCAGCTTATCCGGGGGGGTCTCAGATACGCAGTATTTT
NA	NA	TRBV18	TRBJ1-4	CASSPNGGANEKLFF	TGTGCCAGCTCACCGAACGGGGGGGCTAATGAAAAACTGTTTTTT
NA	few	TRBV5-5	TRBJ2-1	CASSTRDYNEQFF	TGTGCCAGCAGCACTCGGGACTACAATGAGCAGTTCTTC
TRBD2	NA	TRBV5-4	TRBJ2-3	CASSLGWVRGASDTQYF	TGTGCCAGCAGCTTGGGGTGGGTGCGGGGGGCATCAGATACGCAGTATTTT
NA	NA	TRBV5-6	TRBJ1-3	CASSWDTNGNTIYF	TGTGCCAGCAGCTGGGACACGAATGGAAACACCATATATTTT
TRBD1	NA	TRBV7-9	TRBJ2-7	CASSSPGQGVYEQYF	TGTGCCAGCAGCTCCCCCGGACAGGGCGTCTACGAGCAGTACTTC
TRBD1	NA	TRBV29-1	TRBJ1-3	CSATGARNTIYF	TGCAGCGCGACAGGGGCGAGAAACACCATATATTTT
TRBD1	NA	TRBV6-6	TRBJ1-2	CASSSRQGARGYTF	TGTGCCAGCAGTTCCCGACAGGGGGCGCGGGGCTACACCTTC
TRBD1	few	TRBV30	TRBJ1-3	CAWSSGTGRYF	TGTGCCTGGAGTTCCGGGACAGGGCGATATTTT
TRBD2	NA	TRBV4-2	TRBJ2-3	CASSQEGVAGTRTDTQYF	TGTGCCAGCAGCCAAGAGGGAGTAGCGGGGACCCGCACAGATACGCAGTATTTT
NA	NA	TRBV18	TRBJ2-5	CASSPSGNQETQYF	TGTGCCAGCTCACCGTCGGGTAACCAAGAGACCCAGTACTTC
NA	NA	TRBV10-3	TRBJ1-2	CAIRGGGYTF	TGTGCCATCCGGGGGGGAGGCTACACCTTC
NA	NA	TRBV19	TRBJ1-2	CASSIDRDYYGYTF	TGTGCCAGTAGTATCGACAGAGACTACTATGGCTACACCTTC